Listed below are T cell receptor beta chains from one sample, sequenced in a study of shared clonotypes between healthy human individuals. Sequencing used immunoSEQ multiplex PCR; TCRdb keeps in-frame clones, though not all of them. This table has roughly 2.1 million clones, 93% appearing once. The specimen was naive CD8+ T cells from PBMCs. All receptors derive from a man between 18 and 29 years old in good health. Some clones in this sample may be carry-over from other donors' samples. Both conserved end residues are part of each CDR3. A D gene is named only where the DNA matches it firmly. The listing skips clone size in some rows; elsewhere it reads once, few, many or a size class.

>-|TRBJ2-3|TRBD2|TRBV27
TGTGCCAGCAGTCTGCTACTAGCGGGAGGGCCAGATACGCAGTATTTT
CASSLLLAGGPDTQYF
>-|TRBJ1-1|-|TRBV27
TGTGCCAGCAGTTCCTCCTCTTCTGGGAACACTGAAGCTTTCTTT
CASSSSSSGNTEAFF
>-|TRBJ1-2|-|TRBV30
TGTGCCTGGAGGCCAAGGGGGGTCTATGGCTACACCTTC
CAWRPRGVYGYTF
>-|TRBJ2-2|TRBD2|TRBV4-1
TGCGCCAGCAGCCAAGCAGCGGGACTAGCGCCCACCGGGGAGCTGTTTTTT
CASSQAAGLAPTGELFF
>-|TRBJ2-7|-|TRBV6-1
TGTGCCAGCAGAGTGGAAGGCTCCTACGAGCAGTACTTC
CASRVEGSYEQYF
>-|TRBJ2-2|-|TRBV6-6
TGTGCCAGCACCCCTTATGGGGGCGCGTCCGGGGAGCTGTTTTTT
CASTPYGGASGELFF
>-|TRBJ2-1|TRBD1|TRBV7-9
TGTGCCAGCAGCCATCGGACAGGACCACAATCGGAGCAGTTCTTC
CASSHRTGPQSEQFF
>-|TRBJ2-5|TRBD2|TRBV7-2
TGTGCCAGCAGCTTAGTCAGGGGACTAGCGGGGGCCGAGACCCAGTACTTC
CASSLVRGLAGAETQYF
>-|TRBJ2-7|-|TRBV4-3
TGCGCCAGCAGCCCTTCTGCGGCCTACTCCTACGAGCAGTACTTC
CASSPSAAYSYEQYF
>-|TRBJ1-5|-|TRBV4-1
TGCGCCAGCAGCCAAGCCCTGGGTTACAATCAGCCCCAGCATTTT
CASSQALGYNQPQHF
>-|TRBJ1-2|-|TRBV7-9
TGTGCCAGCAGCTTAGCGAGCCATAATGGCTACACCTTC
CASSLASHNGYTF
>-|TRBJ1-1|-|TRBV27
TGTGCCAGCACCTATATAGGGGAGGGGACCACTGAAGCTTTCTTT
CASTYIGEGTTEAFF
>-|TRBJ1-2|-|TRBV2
TGTGCCAGCAGTGACGGGACCGACTATGGCTACACCTTC
CASSDGTDYGYTF
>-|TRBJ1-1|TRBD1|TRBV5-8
TGTGCCAGCACCGAATCTTACCGGGACAGGGGAATGAACACTGAAGCTTTCTTT
CASTESYRDRGMNTEAFF
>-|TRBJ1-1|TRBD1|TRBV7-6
TGTGCCAGCAGCTTAGGATCGGCAGGGGGTACTGAAGCTTTCTTT
CASSLGSAGGTEAFF
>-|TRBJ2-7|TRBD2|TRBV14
TGTGCCAGCAGCCATCGACTAGCGGGACTCGCCGAGCAGTACTTC
CASSHRLAGLAEQYF
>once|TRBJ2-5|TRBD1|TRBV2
TGTGCCAGCCAAGACAGGGGGGGAGAGACCCAGTACTTC
CASQDRGGETQYF
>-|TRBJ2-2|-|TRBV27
TGTGCCAGCAGTTTTTTTCGGAACACCGGGGAGCTGTTTTTT
CASSFFRNTGELFF
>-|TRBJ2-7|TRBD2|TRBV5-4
TGTGCCAGCAGGATAGCGGGAGGTCCCTACGAGCAGTACTTC
CASRIAGGPYEQYF
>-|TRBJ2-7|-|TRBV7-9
TGTGCCAGCAGCCCTAGGACAGCCCCATCCTACGAGCAGTACTTC
CASSPRTAPSYEQYF
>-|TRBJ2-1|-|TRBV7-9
TGTGCCAGCAGCTTAGGGGGGCTTTCCTACAATGAGCAGTTCTTC
CASSLGGLSYNEQFF
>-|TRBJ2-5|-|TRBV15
TGTGCCACCAGCAGAGATTGGTCCGGGGAGACCCAGTACTTC
CATSRDWSGETQYF
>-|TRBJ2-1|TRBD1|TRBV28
TGTGCCAGCAGCAGGGGACAGGATCATACCTACAATGAGCAGTTCTTC
CASSRGQDHTYNEQFF
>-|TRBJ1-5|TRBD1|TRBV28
TGTGCCAGCACCAAACCGGACAGGGTGGTTCAGCCCCAGCATTTT
CASTKPDRVVQPQHF
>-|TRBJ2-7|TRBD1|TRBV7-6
TGTGCCAGCAGCCGAGGGACAGCCTTTGTGGACGAGCAGTACTTC
CASSRGTAFVDEQYF
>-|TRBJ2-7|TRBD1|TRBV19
TGTGCCAGTAGTAGACGACACTATGCTAGGGGGCTTGGCCACGAGCAGTACTTC
CASSRRHYARGLGHEQYF
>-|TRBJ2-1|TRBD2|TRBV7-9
TGTGCCAGCAGTCCCCGGGAGGGCCCCGATGAGCAGTTCTTC
CASSPREGPDEQFF
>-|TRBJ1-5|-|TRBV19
TGTGCCAGTAGTCAAGGATTGGGGTATAGCAATCAGCCCCAGCATTTT
CASSQGLGYSNQPQHF
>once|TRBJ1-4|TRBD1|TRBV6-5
TGTGCCAGCAGCCTGGACAGGGGGCCTCTGGGAAAACTGTTTTTT
CASSLDRGPLGKLFF
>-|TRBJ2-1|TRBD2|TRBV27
TGTGCCAGCAGTCTTATTCGGCTAGCGGAGTACAATGAGCAGTTCTTC
CASSLIRLAEYNEQFF
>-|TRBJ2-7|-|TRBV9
TGTGCCAGCAGCGTAGGATGGGGCGAGCAGTACTTC
CASSVGWGEQYF
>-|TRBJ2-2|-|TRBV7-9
TGTGCCAGCAGGCAGGGAAACACCGGGGAGCTGTTTTTT
CASRQGNTGELFF
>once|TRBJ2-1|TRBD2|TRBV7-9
TGTGCCAGCAGCTCCCTGGGGGGGAGTCTTTACAATGAGCAGTTCTTC
CASSSLGGSLYNEQFF
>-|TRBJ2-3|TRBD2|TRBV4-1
TGCGCCAGCAGCCAAGATACGGCGGGACTAACAGCTACGCAGTATTTT
CASSQDTAGLTATQYF
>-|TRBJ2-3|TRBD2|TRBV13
TGTGCCAGCAGCTCTCGGACTAGCGGCACAGATACGCAGTATTTT
CASSSRTSGTDTQYF
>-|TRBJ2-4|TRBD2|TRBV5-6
TGTGCCAGCAGCTTCGGGGTTAGCGGGAGCTTAGCCAAAAACATTCAGTACTTC
CASSFGVSGSLAKNIQYF
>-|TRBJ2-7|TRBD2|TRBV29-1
TGCAGCGCCGGACTAGCGGGTCCCTACGAGCAGTACTTC
CSAGLAGPYEQYF
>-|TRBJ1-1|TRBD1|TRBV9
TGTGCCAGCAGCGCCCAGGACAGGGGGGCCACTGAAGCTTTCTTT
CASSAQDRGATEAFF
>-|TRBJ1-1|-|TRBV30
TGTGCCTGGAAAGATACAGGCGGCGTAGTTTGGAACACTGAAGCTTTCTTT
CAWKDTGGVVWNTEAFF
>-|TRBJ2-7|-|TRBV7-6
TGTGCCAGCAGCTTAGCGATCCAAGGGACTGGCGTCTTCATCGAGCAGTACTTC
CASSLAIQGTGVFIEQYF
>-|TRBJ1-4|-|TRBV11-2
TGTGCCAGCAGCGAAGGGGTGAGCCTGCGAAATGAAAAACTGTTTTTT
CASSEGVSLRNEKLFF
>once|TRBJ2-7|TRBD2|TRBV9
TGTGCCAGCAGCATCGGACTAGCGGACTCCTACGAGCAGTACTTC
CASSIGLADSYEQYF
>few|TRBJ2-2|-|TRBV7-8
TGTGCCACCGGGGTCGGGGAGCTGTTTTTT
CATGVGELFF
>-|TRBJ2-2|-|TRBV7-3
TGTGCCAGCAGCCCTTCGGACAGTCGCACCGGGGAGCTGTTTTTT
CASSPSDSRTGELFF
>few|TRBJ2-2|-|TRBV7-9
TGTGCCAGCAGCTTCGGCACCGGGGAGCTGTTTTTT
CASSFGTGELFF
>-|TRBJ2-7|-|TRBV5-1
TGCGCCAGCAGCTTGGATAAGGCGGGAATTACTTACGAGCAGTACTTC
CASSLDKAGITYEQYF
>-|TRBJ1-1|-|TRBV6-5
TGTGCCAGCAGTTATTGGTCGGAGAACACTGAAGCTTTCTTT
CASSYWSENTEAFF
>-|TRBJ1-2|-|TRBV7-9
TGTGCCAGCAACCGAGGGGCCCCAGGAGCCTATGGCTACACCTTC
CASNRGAPGAYGYTF
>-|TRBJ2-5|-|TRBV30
TGTGCCTCCCGAGCAGGAGAGACCCAGTACTTC
CASRAGETQYF
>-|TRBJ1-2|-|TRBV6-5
TGTGCCAGCAGTTCCACAGACCCGGCTTCGTTGAGGGGCTACACCTTC
CASSSTDPASLRGYTF
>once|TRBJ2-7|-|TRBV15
TGTGCCACCAGCAGAGCAGGGCTGCTATACGAGCAGTACTTC
CATSRAGLLYEQYF
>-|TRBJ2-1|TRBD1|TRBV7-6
TGTGCCAGCAGCACCGGGACAGGGGGTCCCTACAATGAGCAGTTCTTC
CASSTGTGGPYNEQFF
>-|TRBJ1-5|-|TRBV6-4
TGTGCCAGCAGTGACCCCTTAAGTAGGACAGCGGATCAGCCCCAGCATTTT
CASSDPLSRTADQPQHF
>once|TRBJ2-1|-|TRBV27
TGTGCCAGCAGTTCGCGGGACACGGGCGACGAGCAGTTCTTC
CASSSRDTGDEQFF